This T cell receptor (beta chain) derives from a study of blood T cell repertoires in COVID-19. Study at large: Samples of COVID-19 (acute and convalescent) were obtained from the United States, Italy and Spain. The analysed material was cDNA or gDNA that came from T cells, B-cell-depleted T cells, or PBMCs.

As processed by the authors: Amplification with reference gene primers provided the estimates of nucleated cell counts. Measured with immunoSEQ multiplex PCR; TCRdb has only the in-frame clones, and not every one. V, J and clone size are those of that table, while D and trimming were read from the DNA. Among 30,000 to 40,000 clones, roughly 90% were seen once, and the ten largest hold around 1.8%. The V segment lost 2 bases and the J segment 6 bases; nucleotides outside the gene matches: 4. This CDR3 is built from 14 residues. Germline CDR1 reads LNHDA; CDR2 reads SQIVND (reference sequence). The receptor was isolated from a man aged 45-60 years with active or convalescent COVID-19. The source material was peripheral blood. The chain recombines TRBV19 with TRBJ2-5; 9 nucleotides line up with TRBD1. The CDR3 sequence: CASSIRDRVKTQYF. CDR3 DNA sequence: TGTGCCAGTAGTATAAGGGACAGGGTCAAGACCCAGTACTTC. Variable domain in full (rest from reference TRBV19 and TRBJ2-5): DGGITQSPKYLFRKEGQNVTLSCEQNLNHDAMYWYRQDPGQGLRLIYYSQIVNDFQKGDIAEGYSVSREKKESFPLTVTSAQKNPTAFYLCASSIRDRVKTQYFGPGTRLLVL.